The rows below give T cell receptor beta chains drawn from one sample of a study of T cell repertoires in cytomegalovirus infection. Which antigens these TCRs recognize remains unknown. TCRdb reanalysed the reads using MiXCR and keeps one entry per CDR3 protein. Of about 310,000 distinct CDR3 sequences in the sample, 20% to 25% were seen once. The material sequenced was cultured PBMCs, taken from culture after CMV antigen stimulation. The receptors originated from a human donor in good health (CMV status not recorded). Some clones in this sample may be carry-over from other donors' samples. Both conserved end residues are part of each CDR3. Each record gives: clone size, V gene, J gene, D gene, CDR3 DNA, CDR3 protein. The D gene is left open where the match is weak. Some rows mark clone size as missing; the rest say once, few, many or name a class of expanded clone.

few	TRBV12-3/TRBV12-4	TRBJ1-5	.	TGTGCCAGCACCCTGGACAGCAATCAGCCCCAGCATTTT	CASTLDSNQPQHF
few	TRBV28	TRBJ2-3	TRBD2	TGTGCCAGCAGGACTAGCGGGATGACAGATACGCAGTATTTT	CASRTSGMTDTQYF
many	TRBV15	TRBJ1-3	.	TGTGCCACCAGCGCGGGACAAATTTACTCTGGAAACACCATATATTTT	CATSAGQIYSGNTIYF
many	TRBV7-9	TRBJ2-5	TRBD1	TGTGCCAGCAGCAGGACCGACAGGGGGGTGAGAGAGACCCAGTACTTC	CASSRTDRGVRETQYF
many	TRBV7-8	TRBJ2-2	.	TGTGCCAGCAGCTTAGGAGGGGTTAACACCGGGGAGCTGTTTTTT	CASSLGGVNTGELFF
few	TRBV20-1	TRBJ2-3	TRBD2	TGCAGTGCTAGAGCGGGAGGGAACACAGATACGCAGTATTTT	CSARAGGNTDTQYF
many	TRBV7-2	TRBJ2-1	TRBD2	TGTGCCAGCAGCCCTACTAGCGGACCATACAATGAGCAGTTCTTC	CASSPTSGPYNEQFF
.	TRBV7-4	TRBJ1-5	TRBD1	TGTGCCAGCAGCGATACGGACAGGGGAATAAATCAGCCCCAGCATTTT	CASSDTDRGINQPQHF
.	TRBV6-5	TRBJ1-2	.	TGTGCCAGCAGTCCGGGAGCCAGGACCTATGGCTACACCTTC	CASSPGARTYGYTF
.	TRBV9	TRBJ1-5	.	TGTGCCAGCAGCGCTTCGGGGGCCTACAATCAGCCCCAGCATTTT	CASSASGAYNQPQHF
.	TRBV6-1	TRBJ2-1	TRBD2	TGTGCCAGCAGTGAACGGCTAGCGGGAGGCAATGAGCAGTTCTTC	CASSERLAGGNEQFF
many	TRBV5-6	TRBJ2-7	.	TGTGCCAGCAGCCCGAGGGGCGGGGCCATTTCCTACGAGCAGTACTTC	CASSPRGGAISYEQYF
few	TRBV20-1	TRBJ1-1	.	TGCAGTGCCCCCGGGGGGCAAACCACTGAAGCTTTCTTT	CSAPGGQTTEAFF
.	TRBV28	TRBJ1-3	.	TGTGCCAGCAACCCCGGGCAGTACTCTGGAAACACCATATATTTT	CASNPGQYSGNTIYF
few	TRBV4-1	TRBJ2-1	TRBD2	TGCGCCAGCAGCCACGAAGCGGGAGGCTCCTACAATGAGCAGTTCTTC	CASSHEAGGSYNEQFF
.	TRBV6-2/TRBV6-3	TRBJ1-1	TRBD1	TGTGCCAGCAGTTACGGGAGGGGGCGCGGCACTGAAGCTTTCTTT	CASSYGRGRGTEAFF
.	TRBV4-3	TRBJ2-7	TRBD1	TGCGCCAGCAGCCAAACGGGACAGACCCTATACGAGCAGTACTTC	CASSQTGQTLYEQYF
many	TRBV7-2	TRBJ2-5	.	TGTGCCAGCAGCTTAGTCAAGGAGACCCAGTACTTC	CASSLVKETQYF
few	TRBV6-1	TRBJ2-7	.	TGTGCCAGCAGTGAAGAGTGGGTTCAGGGCGAGCAGTACTTC	CASSEEWVQGEQYF
few	TRBV5-4	TRBJ2-1	.	TGTGCCAGCAGCAATATCGGTTCCTACAATGAGCAGTTCTTC	CASSNIGSYNEQFF
.	TRBV2	TRBJ2-1	.	TGTGCCAGCAGTACCGGTCTAGCGTCTTCCTACAATGAGCAGTTCTTC	CASSTGLASSYNEQFF
.	TRBV7-9	TRBJ1-5	.	TGTGCCAGCAGTACAGGCCCGAGTAATCAGCCCCAGCATTTT	CASSTGPSNQPQHF
.	TRBV6-5	TRBJ2-1	TRBD2	TGTGCCAGCAGTTACGAGACTAGCGGGAATTTCAATGAGCAGTTCTTC	CASSYETSGNFNEQFF
.	TRBV19	TRBJ2-6	TRBD1	TGTGCCAGTAGGATGACAGGGGGTATCTTTGGCTCTGGGGCCAACGTCCTGACTTTC	CASRMTGGIFGSGANVLTF
few	TRBV7-2	TRBJ2-1	.	TGTGCCAGCAGCTCATTCACAGGGTTAATCTACAATGAGCAGTTCTTC	CASSSFTGLIYNEQFF
.	TRBV20-1	TRBJ1-6	TRBD1	TGCAGTGCTTATAAGACAGGGGACGAGAGCTCCTATAATTCACCCCTCCACTTT	CSAYKTGDESSYNSPLHF
few	TRBV12-3/TRBV12-4	TRBJ2-1	TRBD2	TGTGCCAGCAGTTCACCGGGACTAGCGAACTTC	CASSSPGLANF
many	TRBV5-1	TRBJ2-5	TRBD1	TGCGCCAGCAGCTTGCAAGACAGGGTTGGGGAGACCCAGTACTTC	CASSLQDRVGETQYF
.	TRBV28	TRBJ2-1	TRBD2	TGTGCCAGCAGGAGGACTAGCAACTACAATGAGCAGTTCTTC	CASRRTSNYNEQFF
.	TRBV12-3/TRBV12-4	TRBJ2-6	.	TGTGCCAGCAGACTAATGGCTGGGGCCAACGTCCTGACTTTC	CASRLMAGANVLTF
.	TRBV28	TRBJ1-2	.	TGTGCCAGCAGTGTCCGGGACTCCCATATTACCGGCTACACCTTC	CASSVRDSHITGYTF
few	TRBV27	TRBJ2-7	TRBD2	TGTGCCAGCAGTTTATATCAGCGGGAGATGGAAAACTTC	CASSLYQREMENF
.	TRBV12-5	TRBJ2-5	TRBD1	TGTGCTAGTGGTTTACCGGGACAGGGTGGAGAGACCCAGTACTTC	CASGLPGQGGETQYF
few	TRBV28	TRBJ1-2	.	TGTGCCAGCAGTTACCCGGGACAAGGACCGGGCTACACCTTC	CASSYPGQGPGYTF
few	TRBV6-1	TRBJ1-1	.	TGTGCCAGCAGTGAAGCGGTCCCGCAGGGGAAAACTTTCTTT	CASSEAVPQGKTFF
.	TRBV20-1	TRBJ2-5	TRBD2	TGCAGTGTTGGGACTAGCGGGAGGTTGGGCCGAGAGACCCAGTACTTC	CSVGTSGRLGRETQYF
few	TRBV28	TRBJ2-7	TRBD2	TGTGCCAGCAGTTTAGGGGACTCTCCGGGACTAGCGGGACTGTACGAGCAGTACTTC	CASSLGDSPGLAGLYEQYF
.	TRBV6-2/TRBV6-3	TRBJ2-3	.	TGTGCCAGCATCACGAGGCCGGGAAGCACAGATACGCAGTATTTT	CASITRPGSTDTQYF
many	TRBV19	TRBJ2-1	TRBD2	TGTGCCAGTAGTATCAGGACTAGCGGGGGTTTAAGCTCCTACAATGAGCAGTTCTTC	CASSIRTSGGLSSYNEQFF
.	TRBV19	TRBJ1-3	.	TGTGCCAGTATCTTTCGAAACACCATATATTTT	CASIFRNTIYF
.	TRBV4-1	TRBJ2-1	TRBD2	TGCGCCAGCAGCCAGGACCTAGCGGTGGGGGGTTACAATGAGCAGTTCTTC	CASSQDLAVGGYNEQFF
.	TRBV12-3/TRBV12-4	TRBJ2-2	TRBD1	TGTGCCAGCAGACTAGGGACAGTTAACACCGGGGAGCTGTTTTTT	CASRLGTVNTGELFF
many	TRBV11-3	TRBJ2-2	.	TGTGCCAGCAGCTTAGCGGTAGCCGGCCCGAACACCGGGGAGCTGTTTTTT	CASSLAVAGPNTGELFF
few	TRBV9	TRBJ2-2	TRBD1	TGTGCCAGCAGCGTAGAGGGACAGGGAAGGAGGGAGCTGTTTTTT	CASSVEGQGRRELFF
.	TRBV7-9	TRBJ1-5	.	TGTGCCAGCAGCTCTCAGGAGCATCAGCCCCAGCATTTT	CASSSQEHQPQHF
many	TRBV7-2	TRBJ1-3	.	TGTGCCAGCAGCTTAGCTGTCTCTGGAAACACCATATATTTT	CASSLAVSGNTIYF
few	TRBV6-2/TRBV6-3	TRBJ1-5	.	TGTGCCAGCAGTCCACGTGAAGTTCCCCAGCATTTT	CASSPREVPQHF
many	TRBV4-3	TRBJ2-3	TRBD2	TGCGCCAGCAGCCCCGGGGGGAGCGGGAGGGCCTTTGGAGATACGCAGTATTTT	CASSPGGSGRAFGDTQYF
few	TRBV29-1	TRBJ1-2	.	TGCAGCGCGTTCACAGGTCATAATAACTATGGCTACACCTTC	CSAFTGHNNYGYTF
few	TRBV5-1	TRBJ2-2	TRBD1	TGCGCCAGCAGCTTGAAGGGGACAGGGGGCCCCGGGGAGCTGTTTTTT	CASSLKGTGGPGELFF
few	TRBV7-2	TRBJ2-3	.	TGTGCCAGCAGCTTAGTTGAGCTACAGGAGACGCAGTATTTT	CASSLVELQETQYF
.	TRBV12-3/TRBV12-4	TRBJ2-1	TRBD2	TGTGCCAGCAGCCTAGCGGGGATCGACAATGAGCAGTTCTTC	CASSLAGIDNEQFF
many	TRBV19	TRBJ2-4	.	TGTGCCAGTAGTGGAGACTACCTACTAGCCAAAAACATTCAGTACTTC	CASSGDYLLAKNIQYF